The entry below describes one T cell receptor beta chain. The specificity of this receptor is unknown. One base away there is no much larger clone; base qualities are not given. V loses 2 bases of germline sequence and J loses 7 bases, and the interval between the two ends is 17 bases. Its CDR3 holds 15 amino acids, cysteine through phenylalanine. Of the read, only the CDR3 DNA is kept; its 45 bases are in frame from base 1. Sequences MNHNS (CDR1) and SASEGT (CDR2) are obtained from the germline V gene. The TCR beta CDR3 regions were amplified from RNA transcripts. A first-round RT-PCR of the TCR CDR3 used the HTBI primer set with the Qiagen OneStep RT-PCR kit. Libraries were constructed in a second round of multiplex PCR, after which size selection and purification were performed. The libraries were sequenced on an Illumina HiSeq2000 using paired-end 100 bp reads. In the authors' own workflow: SOAPnuke was used to process the raw data, with reads discarded if the reads contained adapters or uncalled bases, had a mean Phred below 15, or lacked an exact constant-primer or identifier match. COPE v1.2.5 was used to merge the high-quality paired reads, and each unique nucleotide sequence was defined as a clonotype. MiTCR v1.1 was used to align the clonotypes against IMGT TRBV, TRBD and TRBJ reference segments. The analysis was restricted to V-J combinations with a frequency above 0.0001, which together covered just over 99% of the repertoires. A TCS score was defined as the ratio of F50 (clonal expansion) to E x V (chaos), with BLOSUM62-based TCRdist applied between CDR3 peptides within each V-J. Welch's t-statistics and random forest reduced fewer than 600 V-J features to 13, which were used in a naive Bayes classifier (R e1071). TCRdb reworked the public reads: Q25 trimming with fastp, MiXCR clone assembly, productive beta chains retained. Rows with a matching CDR3 protein are joined into one entry that keeps the most common DNA and genes. The V and J calls reflect TCRdb's pipeline rather than the authors' work. A total of roughly 400,000 distinct CDR3 sequences appear in this sample, around a quarter of them only once. The biggest ten clones account for around 67% of the sample.

The data were taken from a study of T cells in Graves' hyperthyroidism and ophthalmopathy (dated by TCRdb to the late 2010s). Study-wide context: Peripheral blood was sampled at the time of initial diagnosis, prior to any treatment. To identify TCR V-J signatures that set the groups apart, the researchers used a discovery cohort of 100 or so patients, made up of roughly 45 with Graves' ophthalmopathy and about 60 with stable Graves' hyperthyroidism. Prospective prediction of ophthalmopathy was tested in an independent validation cohort consisting of some 20 hyperthyroidism patients and around 16 patients who later progressed to ophthalmopathy. The roughly 99 discovery patients were divided at random into training and test sets in a 7:3 ratio. TCR Vbeta CDR3 sequencing of 135 peripheral blood samples (43 ophthalmopathy, about 74 hyperthyroidism and roughly 17 progressor patients) is reported in the paper. After blood sampling, hyperthyroidism patients were treated with methimazole at a starting dose of 30 mg daily, and ophthalmopathy patients were treated with high-dose intravenous methylprednisolone. In about 6 Graves' hyperthyroidism patients, the study also compared T-cell repertoires from thyroid tissue with T-cell repertoires from blood.

Graves' hyperthyroidism was defined as stable when no progression to ophthalmopathy occurred over 18 months of follow-up. Hyperthyroidism patients were newly diagnosed, had a disease duration of under 2 months, and were aged 18 to 65 years. Any patient with an uncontrolled infection, another autoimmune disease, pregnancy or lactation was excluded. Diagnoses relied on clinical symptoms, serum thyroxine and TRAb, thyroid ultrasound and orbital computed tomography. PBMCs were separated from roughly 9.3 ml of fresh peripheral blood using Ficoll-Paque density gradient centrifugation. Total RNA was extracted using Trizol reagent, and RNA quality was assessed on an Agilent 2100 Bioanalyzer. What the authors observed across the whole study: Sample size was not statistically predetermined, and blinding of investigators to group allocation was not performed. Most expanded thyroid clonotypes (frequency above 0.001) were also detected in blood, suggesting blood repertoires may reflect thyroid immune responses. In validation, progression to ophthalmopathy was predicted by the model with more than 65% sensitivity and 72% to 85% specificity, a median of approximately 6.5 months before onset. A model built on a 13 V-J signature distinguished ophthalmopathy from stable hyperthyroidism, reaching around 87% sensitivity and approximately 83% specificity in cross-validation and 80%/75% in testing.

The sequence came from a man aged 50 to 60 with Graves' hyperthyroidism. This chain joins TRBV6-1 to TRBJ1-2; TRBD1 might be the D gene, on 5 matching bases. Sequencing was performed on blood. The sequence in DNA is TGTGCCAGCAGTGAACTTTCACGGCAGGGCCTTGGCTACACCTTC. It encodes CASSELSRQGLGYTF.